One and the same sample provided the 7 T cell receptor beta chains below, sequenced in a study of shared clonotypes between healthy human individuals. Naive CD8 cells, CD45RO-negative and positively selected for CCR7, excluded terminally differentiated effector memory CD45RA+ cells. The protocol was immunoSEQ multiplex PCR, while the TCRdb copy is restricted to in-frame clones and leaves out a portion. Among around 1.9 million clones, roughly 91% were seen once, and the ten largest hold over 1.5%. The sample consisted of naive CD8+ T cells from PBMCs. Receptors originate from a man younger than 35 in good health. Some clones in this sample may be carry-over from other donors' samples.

This rearrangement joins TRBV19 to TRBJ1-2; TRBD1 matches 11 bases. The CDR3 spans 13 residues. The ends lost 6 bases at V and 7 bases at J; junction bases unmatched: 4. Per germline, CDR1 LNHDA and CDR2 SQIVND (reference sequence). The CDR3 nucleotides read TGTGCCAGTAGGACCGGGACAGGGGGTGGCTACACCTTC. This codes for CASRTGTGGGYTF.

The chain employs TRBV27 and TRBJ2-1; D is perhaps TRBD1 or TRBD2 (6 bases each). CDR3 size: 15 residues. Germline V gene sequence: CDR1 MNHEY, CDR2 SMNVEV (reference sequence). V lost 8 bases, J lost 7 bases, and 21 bases lay in between. The CDR3 region has the DNA TGTGCCAGCGGGCTGGGGGGAGAAGGGGGGAATGAGCAGTTCTTC. This gives the protein CASGLGGEGGNEQFF.

This clone was seen only once. The rearrangement links TRBV6-1 to TRBJ1-5; possibly TRBD1 for D (6 bases). The CDR3 extends over 13 amino acids. Germline V lookup: CDR1 MNHNS, CDR2 SASEGT. The V gene lost 8 bases and the J gene lost 2 bases, with 10 bases spanning the gap. Written as DNA, the CDR3 is TGTGCCAGCCAAGGGGGGCGCAATCAGCCCCAGCATTTT. This translates into CASQGGRNQPQHF.

This chain uses TRBV13 with TRBJ1-3; no clear D. The CDR3 covers 13 residues. In germline, CDR1 is PRHDT, CDR2 FYEKMQ (reference sequence). Trimming left V 5 bases short and J 8 bases short, with 13 bases between. CDR3: CASSPGMEDTIYF. In nucleotides, the CDR3 is TGTGCCAGCAGCCCCGGGATGGAGGACACCATATATTTT. The full variable domain, in which reference TRBV13 and TRBJ1-3 provide the parts outside the CDR3, is AAGVIQSPRHLIKEKRETATLKCYPIPRHDTVYWYQQGPGQDPQFLISFYEKMQSDKGSIPDRFSAQQFSDYHSELNMSSLELGDSALYFCASSPGMEDTIYFGEGSWLTVV.

This sequence joins TRBV29-1 and TRBJ2-7, with D unclear. Germline loops: CDR1 SQVTM, CDR2 ANQGSEA. CDR3 length equals 15 residues. Between the trimmed V and J ends, which lost 2 bases and 5 bases, there was a span of 19 bases. The CDR3 DNA sequence: TGCAGCGTTGAATTGTACGGTGAAGTGTCCCACGAGCAGTACTTC. Amino acids: CSVELYGEVSHEQYF.

The rearrangement uses TRBV5-1 and TRBJ2-2; D is uncertain. Trimming removed 4 bases from V and 0 bases from J, with 13 bases in between. The germline V gene has CDR1 SGHRS and CDR2 YFSETQ. The CDR3 has 16 amino acids. CDR3 bases: TGCGCCAGCAGCGACCGACGGAGTCCGAACACCGGGGAGCTGTTTTTT. This sequence encodes CASSDRRSPNTGELFF.

J is TRBJ1-2 and V is TRBV4-3, with D perhaps matching TRBD1 (5 bases). V gave up 0 bases and J gave up 5 bases, with 16 bases separating them. This CDR3 spans 16 amino acids. Germline CDR1 LGHNA, CDR2 YSLEER. CDR3 amino acids: CASSQDLAGLSYGYTF. The CDR3 nucleotides read TGCGCCAGCAGCCAAGATTTGGCAGGGCTGAGTTATGGCTACACCTTC.